This TCR beta chain was found in a study of response to subunit inactivated influenza vaccine. V shed 1 base, J shed 0 bases, and the junction held 16 bases outside the gene matches. This CDR3 has 21 residues. TCRdb called the RT-PCR reads again in MiXCR, with one record for every CDR3 protein. The data contain around 710,000 distinct CDR3 sequences, approximately 15% of them seen just once; the ten biggest clones take up 6% to 8%. This clonotype has only a few counts. The antigen remains undetermined. General study findings and limits: It was the authors' suggestion that each seasonal influenza vaccination recruits few new T cells.

The starting material was PBMCs from blood, obtained roughly 2 weeks before vaccination. This receptor was identified in a man in his fifties who received an inactivated influenza vaccine. V and J are TRBV12-3 or TRBV12-4 and TRBJ2-1; TRBD2 aligns across 9 bases. As DNA, the CDR3 is TGTGCCAGCAGTTTAGTTGTTCGGTCTGTTAGCGGGGGTAGCTCCTACAATGAGCAGTTCTTC. This gives the protein CASSLVVRSVSGGSSYNEQFF.